This note documents a single TCR beta chain sequence. Its antigen is still unknown. The CDR3 length is 14 residues. Germline CDR1 reads SGDLS; CDR2 reads YYNGEE. Trimming took 0 bases from V and 2 from J, leaving 7 bases between them. This record belongs to a study of immune cell composition in non-small cell lung cancer. Findings and limits, study-wide: Squamous lung tumours showed higher top 10 clone scores and clonality than adenocarcinomas.

This table comes from immunoSEQ multiplex PCR, and its TCRdb copy is limited to in-frame clones, with some not included. The table has under 2,500 clones, roughly four fifths seen once. This sample also appeared in a second study, on CD4 T cells in lung cancer. That source notes: Samples were tumor and non-adjacent lung from resected stage I-III patients.

The material sequenced was lung tumor tissue. The V call is TRBV9, the J call TRBJ2-3; D is ambiguous. The receptor comes from a human donor with non-small cell lung cancer. CDR3 DNA sequence: TGTGCCAGCAGCGTAGAACCCTACACAGATACGCAGTATTTT. Residues: CASSVEPYTDTQYF.